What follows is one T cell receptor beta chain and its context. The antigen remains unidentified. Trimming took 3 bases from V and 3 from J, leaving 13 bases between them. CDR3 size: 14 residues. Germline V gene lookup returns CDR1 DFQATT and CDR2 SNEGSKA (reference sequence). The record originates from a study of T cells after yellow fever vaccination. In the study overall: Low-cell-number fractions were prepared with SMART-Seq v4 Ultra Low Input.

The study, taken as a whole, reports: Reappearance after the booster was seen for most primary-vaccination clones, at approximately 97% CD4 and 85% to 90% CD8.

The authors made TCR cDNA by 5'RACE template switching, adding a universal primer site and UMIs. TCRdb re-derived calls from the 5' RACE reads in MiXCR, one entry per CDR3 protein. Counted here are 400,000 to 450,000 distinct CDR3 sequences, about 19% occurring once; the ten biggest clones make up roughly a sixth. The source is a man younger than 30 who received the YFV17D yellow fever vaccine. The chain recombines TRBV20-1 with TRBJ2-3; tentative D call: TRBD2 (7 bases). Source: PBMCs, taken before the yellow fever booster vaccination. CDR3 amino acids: CSASGGAGTDTQYF. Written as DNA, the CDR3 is TGCAGTGCTAGTGGGGGGGCCGGGACAGATACGCAGTATTTT.